The present T cell receptor beta chain was sequenced within a study of blood T cell repertoires in COVID-19. Study as a whole: PBMCs, B-cell-depleted T cells, or T cells provided the cDNA or gDNA that made up the material.

As processed by the authors: Nucleated cell number was recorded as an estimate derived from reference gene primer amplification. The data were produced by immunoSEQ multiplex PCR, yet TCRdb's version contains in-frame clones alone and is incomplete. V, J and clone size are those of that table, while D and trimming were read from the DNA. Of about 490,000 clones listed, 70% to 90% are singletons. Trimming cost V 5 bases and J 6 bases; bases outside gene matches: 11. The CDR3 has 16 residues. Germline CDR1 is MDHEN and CDR2 is SYDVKM. The TCR comes from a human donor in a cohort sampled during active COVID-19. This chain joins TRBV28 and TRBJ1-5, with 9 bases matching TRBD1. Material for sequencing was peripheral blood. The CDR3 DNA reads TGTGCCAGCAGTGCGTACGGGACAGGGTCTCCTCAGCCCCAGCATTTT. Residues: CASSAYGTGSPQPQHF.